The 17 T cell receptor beta chains below come from one sample, sequenced in a study of CD8+ T cells in alopecia areata. Following RNA extraction, reverse transcription yielded cDNA that acted as the sequencing template. Clones were read by immunoSEQ multiplex PCR, and TCRdb kept only the in-frame ones, dropping some. The table records about 180,000 clones, 50% to 70% of them present only once. Sequenced material: CD4+ T cells sorted from blood, taken at week 0. These receptors originate from a human donor with alopecia areata.

The chain uses TRBV30 and TRBJ2-3; possible D gene TRBD2, 7 bases. The CDR3 is 16 residues long. The V and J ends lost 2 bases and 1 base respectively, with 16 bases between them. Germline V gives CDR1 GTSNPN, CDR2 SVGIG (reference sequence). Here the CDR3 DNA reads TGTGCCTGGAGTTCGCTAGGGGGGAGGGGCACAGATACGCAGTATTTT. This gives the protein CAWSSLGGRGTDTQYF.

The J gene is TRBJ1-1, the V gene TRBV9; no clear D. The CDR3 is made up of 13 amino acids. V gave up 0 bases and J gave up 1 base, with 4 bases separating them. Germline V gene sequence: CDR1 SGDLS, CDR2 YYNGEE. CDR3 sequence: CASSVETNTEAFF. The CDR3 DNA reads as TGTGCCAGCAGCGTAGAGACGAACACTGAAGCTTTCTTT.

Only a few counts were recorded for this clone. The chain joins TRBV7-2 to TRBJ2-1; 11 nucleotides agree with TRBD2. V was pared by 7 bases and J by 4 bases, with 12 bases of the junction left unmatched. The germline gives CDR1 SGHTA, CDR2 FQGNSA. The CDR3 has 17 amino acids. The CDR3: CASTLVSTSGGYNEQFF. CDR3 DNA sequence: TGTGCCAGCACCCTCGTCTCTACTAGCGGGGGATACAATGAGCAGTTCTTC. The complete variable domain, with remaining parts taken from reference TRBV7-2 and TRBJ2-1, reads GAGVSQSPSNKVTEKGKDVELRCDPISGHTALYWYRQSLGQGLEFLIYFQGNSAPDKSGLPSDRFSAERTGGSVSTLTIQRTQQEDSAVYLCASTLVSTSGGYNEQFFGPGTRLTVL.

This clone was seen only once. J is TRBJ1-6 and V is TRBV29-1; TRBD1 is a possible D gene (5 bases). V was clipped by 6 bases and J by 7 bases, with 10 bases between them. Germline V CDR1 and CDR2: SQVTM, ANQGSEA. The CDR3 contains 12 residues. CDR3: CSVGGVNSPLHF. CDR3 coding DNA: TGCAGCGTCGGGGGGGTGAATTCACCCCTCCACTTT. The entire variable domain, with the rest obtained from reference TRBV29-1 and TRBJ1-6, is as follows: SAVISQKPSRDICQRGTSLTIQCQVDSQVTMMFWYRQQPGQSLTLIATANQGSEATYESGFVIDKFPISRPNLTFSTLTVSNMSPEDSSIYLCSVGGVNSPLHFGNGTRLTVT.

This chain joins TRBV2 and TRBJ2-1; D may be TRBD1 (6 bases). The CDR3 consists of 15 residues. The germline gives CDR1 SNHLY, CDR2 FYNNEI. The V and J ends lost 2 bases and 6 bases respectively, with 14 bases between them. CDR3 in amino acids: CASSELGRDINEQFF. The DNA of the CDR3 is TGTGCCAGCAGTGAACTGGGCAGGGACATCAATGAGCAGTTCTTC.

V is TRBV30 and J is TRBJ2-4; 11 bases align to TRBD2. CDR1 is GTSNPN and CDR2 is SVGIG in the germline V gene (reference sequence). Trimming removed 2 bases from V and 12 bases from J; junction bases left unmatched: 9. The CDR3 is 14 amino acids. Here the CDR3 reads CAWSISGGAIGQYF. CDR3 sequence (DNA): TGTGCCTGGAGTATTAGCGGGGGGGCGATTGGTCAGTACTTC.

The rearrangement joins TRBV5-1 to TRBJ1-1; D is undetermined. Germline V gene lookup returns CDR1 SGHRS and CDR2 YFSETQ. Trimming pared 0 bases from V and 1 base from J, leaving 4 bases between. This CDR3 is 13 amino acids long. CDR3 loop: CASSLGANTEAFF. The CDR3 DNA sequence: TGCGCCAGCAGCTTGGGGGCGAACACTGAAGCTTTCTTT.

A few counts support this clone. V and J are TRBV29-1 and TRBJ2-3, with D perhaps TRBD1 (5 bases). CDR1 and CDR2 (germline): SQVTM, ANQGSEA. The V and J ends lost 7 bases and 5 bases respectively, with 16 bases between them. This CDR3 has 13 amino acids. The CDR3 sequence: CSARRGEVDTQYF. CDR3 nucleotide sequence: TGCAGCGCTCGAAGGGGCGAGGTAGATACGCAGTATTTT.

This clone has a handful of counts. The CDR3 protein is CASGHSGELFF. CDR3 bases: TGCGCCAGCGGGCACTCCGGGGAGCTGTTTTTT. The V call is TRBV4-1, the J call TRBJ2-2; D gene uncertain. This CDR3 has 11 amino acids. Germline V gene data show CDR1 as MGHRA and CDR2 as YSYEKL. Trimming removed 8 bases from V and 6 bases from J, with 7 bases in between.

This chain joins TRBV6-5 and TRBJ2-1; unclear D gene. The CDR3 is 14 residues long. CDR1 is MNHEY and CDR2 is SVGAGI in the germline V gene. V gave up 0 bases and J gave up 5 bases, with 8 bases separating them. The CDR3 DNA follows: TGTGCCAGCAGTTACTCGAACTCGAACAATGAGCAGTTCTTC. It specifies CASSYSNSNNEQFF.

CDR3 protein: CSVLQETQYF. Here the CDR3 DNA reads TGCAGTGTTCTCCAAGAGACCCAGTACTTC. The V and J genes are TRBV20-1 and TRBJ2-5; no definite D call. CDR3 length: 10 amino acids. The V end was cut by 7 bases, the J end by 1 base, with 4 bases between. Germline V gene data show CDR1 as DFQATT and CDR2 as SNEGSKA (reference sequence).

The rearrangement uses TRBV5-1 and TRBJ1-1, with D uncertain. The CDR3 covers 16 residues. In germline, CDR1 is SGHRS, CDR2 YFSETQ. Trimming left V 0 bases short and J 0 bases short, with 12 bases between. In nucleotides, the CDR3 is TGCGCCAGCAGCTTGGAGGGCCGCTACTTGAACACTGAAGCTTTCTTT. Its translation: CASSLEGRYLNTEAFF.

In this sample, this clone turned up a few times. DNA for the CDR3: TGCGCCAGCAGCCCAGGACACAGCAATCAGCCCCAGCATTTT. This gives the protein CASSPGHSNQPQHF. The chain couples TRBV4-1 to TRBJ1-5; tentatively, D is TRBD1 (5 bases). The V and J ends lost 4 bases and 1 base respectively, with 8 bases between them. Germline V lookup: CDR1 MGHRA, CDR2 YSYEKL. CDR3 length: 14 residues.

This clone was seen a few times. The chain has TRBV29-1 and TRBJ2-5; no definite D call. CDR3 length equals 14 residues. CDR1 SQVTM and CDR2 ANQGSEA come from the germline V gene. V lost 6 bases to trimming and J lost 0 bases, with 14 bases between them. The CDR3 nucleotides are TGCAGCGTCGCCCCCCGGCTCCACCAAGAGACCCAGTACTTC. Its translation: CSVAPRLHQETQYF.

This clone has a handful of counts. The chain recombines TRBV6-6 with TRBJ2-3; no definite D call. The germline V gene has CDR1 MNHNY and CDR2 SVGAGI (reference sequence). V shed 9 bases and J shed 6 bases, with 4 bases lying between them. This CDR3 spans 9 amino acids. The CDR3 DNA reads TGTGCCAGTGGTGATACGCAGTATTTT. It codes for CASGDTQYF.

The J gene is TRBJ2-3, the V gene TRBV5-1, with 10 positions matching TRBD2. The CDR3 covers 15 residues. Losses at the gene ends were 4 bases for V and 2 bases for J; bases not matched to a gene: 4. Germline loops: CDR1 SGHRS, CDR2 YFSETQ. CDR3 residues: CASSIAGGTTDTQYF. CDR3 nucleotides: TGCGCCAGCAGCATAGCGGGGGGAACCACAGATACGCAGTATTTT.

This clone was detected a few times. The chain links TRBV7-9 to TRBJ1-5; D unresolved. The CDR3 runs to 15 residues. V was cut by 5 bases and J by 4 bases, with 15 bases left in between. Germline V gene sequence: CDR1 SEHNR, CDR2 FQNEAQ (reference sequence). CDR3 DNA: TGTGCCAGCAGCCCCCGTGGGGATTTAAATCAGCCCCAGCATTTT. Translated, it gives CASSPRGDLNQPQHF.